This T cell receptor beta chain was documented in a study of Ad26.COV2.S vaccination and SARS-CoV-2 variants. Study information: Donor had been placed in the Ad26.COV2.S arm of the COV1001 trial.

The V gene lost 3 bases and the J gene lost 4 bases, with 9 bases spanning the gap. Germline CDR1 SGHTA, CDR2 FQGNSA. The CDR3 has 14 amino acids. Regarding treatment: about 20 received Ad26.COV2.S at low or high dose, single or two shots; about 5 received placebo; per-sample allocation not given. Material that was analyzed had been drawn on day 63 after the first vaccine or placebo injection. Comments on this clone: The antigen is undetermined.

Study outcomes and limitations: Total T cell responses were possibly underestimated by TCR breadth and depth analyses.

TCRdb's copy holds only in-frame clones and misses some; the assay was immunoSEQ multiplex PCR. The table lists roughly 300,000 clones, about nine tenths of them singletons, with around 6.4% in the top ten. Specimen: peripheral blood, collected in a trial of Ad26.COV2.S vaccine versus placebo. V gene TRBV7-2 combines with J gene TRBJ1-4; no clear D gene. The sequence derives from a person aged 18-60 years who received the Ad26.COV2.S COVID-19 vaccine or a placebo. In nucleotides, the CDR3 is TGTGCCAGCAGCTTTTTAGGGATTAATGAAAAACTGTTTTTT. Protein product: CASSFLGINEKLFF.